The entry that follows covers one TCR beta chain sequence. There is no known antigen for this receptor. Base qualities are not provided; no much larger clone lies one nucleotide away. These data originate in a study of blood T cells in healthy people across ages (dated by TCRdb to about 2015). About the study as a whole: Template switching captured roughly one uniquely barcoded TCR beta cDNA molecule per two T cells in model experiments. To track age-related changes in TCR beta repertoire diversity, the study relied on deep sequencing normalized with unique cDNA molecular identifiers. Donors were grouped into four age groups: young (average roughly 15 years), middle-aged (39), aged (around 66) and long-lived (just over 80). Using the same blood draw, the study looked at two additional independent replicas of 1 million unique cDNA reads for two donors, one aged 18 to 30 and the other aged 80 or older. To avoid experimental bias, donors of different ages were randomly spread across the sequencing lanes. Study-wide findings and limitations: Since profiling was done on bulk unsorted PBMCs, naive and antigen-experienced compartments could not be conclusively compared. As age increased, observed TCR beta diversity per million T cells dropped in a roughly linear way, and a significant reduction was already evident by age around 41. Observed TCR beta diversity correlated strongly with the percentage of naive T cells measured by flow cytometry. Estimates of total diversity based on one million sequenced T cells were regarded as lower bounds and as underestimates. Because the CMV infection status of the donors was unknown, age-related changes in expanded clonotypes may potentially have been confounded. Compared with the aged group, the long-lived group had more naive CD4+ T cells, fewer expanded clones and increased TCR diversity, a pattern suggesting age selection.

The donors were 40 or so Caucasian individuals from Russia, aged roughly 6 to 100 years, who were systemically healthy. Each donor gave 9.5 to 10 milliliters of peripheral blood, drawn into EDTA-treated Vacutainer tubes. PBMCs were isolated by Ficoll-Paque density-gradient centrifugation, with at least 6 million obtained per sample. Total RNA, at least 6 micrograms per sample, was extracted from PBMCs with Trizol reagent. Naive CD45RAhigh/CD27high T cell percentages were measured by flow cytometry on a PBMC aliquot from every donor. Library creation used 5' RACE. The instrument was an Illumina HiSeq 2500. The second PCR ran for roughly 7 to 11 cycles and used a J-beta primer mix along with a sample-barcoded 5' primer. Each TCR beta cDNA molecule received a unique molecular identifier from a template-switch 5' adaptor carrying 12 random nucleotides. At least 2.5 million CDR3-containing paired-end reads were obtained from each sample. The Mint cDNA synthesis kit, primed by a TRBC-specific oligonucleotide, was used to synthesize first-strand cDNA from all RNA. All cDNA was treated with uracil-DNA glycosylase and then went through a first 18-cycle PCR with the universal primers M1SS and BC2_uni_R. On the authors' methods: For normalization, 1 million high-quality reads, each with a distinct molecular identifier, were randomly selected from each sample. Reads with shared molecular identifiers were discarded instead of being binned into consensus sequences. MiTCR, run with a Q25 quality threshold and the strictest error-elimination algorithm, handled CDR3 identification, clonotype clustering and error correction. A nonparametric unseen species model with Euler transformation was used to estimate a lower bound on total TCR beta diversity. TCRdb trimmed the raw reads at Q25, called clones with MiXCR and kept productive beta chains. Rows with one shared CDR3 protein collapse into an entry with the most common genes and DNA. It is TCRdb's table, rather than the study itself, that gives the V and J calls and clone size. The sample table contains roughly 830,000 distinct CDR3 sequences; only one count was recorded for about 62% of them. Of the sample, around a quarter is held by the ten largest clones.

This sequence originates from a man aged 25-45 years in good health. Sequencing was carried out using blood.

The CDR3 in this case is CASSENRAGVFNGELFF. DNA sequence: TGTGCCAGCAGTGAGAATCGGGCAGGGGTATTTAACGGGGAGCTGTTTTTT. Recombination joined TRBV25-1 with TRBJ2-2; D gene: possibly TRBD1, on 6 matching bases. The CDR3 has 17 amino acids, counting the end cysteine and phenylalanine. Just the 51-base CDR3 DNA is kept, in frame starting at base 1. The germline V gene gives CDR1 as MGHDK and CDR2 as SYGVNS. V is clipped by 3 bases and J by 7 bases, and the sequence between their germline boundaries is 21 bases long.